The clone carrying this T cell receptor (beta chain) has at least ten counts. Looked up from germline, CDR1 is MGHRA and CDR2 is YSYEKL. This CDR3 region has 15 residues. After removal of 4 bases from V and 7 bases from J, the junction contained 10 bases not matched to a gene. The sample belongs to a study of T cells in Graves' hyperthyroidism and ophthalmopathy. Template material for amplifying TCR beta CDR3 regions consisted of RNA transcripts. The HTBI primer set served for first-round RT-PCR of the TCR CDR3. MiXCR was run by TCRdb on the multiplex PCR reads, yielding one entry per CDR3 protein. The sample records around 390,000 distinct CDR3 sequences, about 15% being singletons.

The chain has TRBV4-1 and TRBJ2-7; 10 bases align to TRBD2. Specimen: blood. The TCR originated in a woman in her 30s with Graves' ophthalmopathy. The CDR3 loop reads CASSPSSGGPREQYF. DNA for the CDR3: TGCGCCAGCAGCCCAAGTAGCGGGGGGCCTCGGGAGCAGTACTTC.